The entry below describes one T cell receptor (beta chain). Losses at the gene ends were 2 bases for V and 0 bases for J; bases not matched to a gene: 10. Germline-derived CDR1 and CDR2 are SEHNR and FQNEAQ (reference sequence). There are 18 residues in the CDR3. One entry per CDR3 protein results from TCRdb running MiXCR on the 5' RACE reads. The table shows tens of thousands of distinct CDR3 sequences, with about 12% occurring only once. This record comes from a study of early T cells in non-severe SARS-CoV-2 infection. The V gene is TRBV7-9, the J gene TRBJ2-3; 8 bases map to TRBD2. The specimen comprised whole blood, sampled at baseline. This receptor was taken from an adult who was a healthcare worker with PCR-confirmed SARS-CoV-2 infection or an uninfected control (not recorded which). The donor label of this sample is uncertain. DNA of the CDR3: TGTGCCAGCAGCTTACCCCCAGGCGGGGGGTTCAGCACAGATACGCAGTATTTT. Encoded protein: CASSLPPGGGFSTDTQYF.